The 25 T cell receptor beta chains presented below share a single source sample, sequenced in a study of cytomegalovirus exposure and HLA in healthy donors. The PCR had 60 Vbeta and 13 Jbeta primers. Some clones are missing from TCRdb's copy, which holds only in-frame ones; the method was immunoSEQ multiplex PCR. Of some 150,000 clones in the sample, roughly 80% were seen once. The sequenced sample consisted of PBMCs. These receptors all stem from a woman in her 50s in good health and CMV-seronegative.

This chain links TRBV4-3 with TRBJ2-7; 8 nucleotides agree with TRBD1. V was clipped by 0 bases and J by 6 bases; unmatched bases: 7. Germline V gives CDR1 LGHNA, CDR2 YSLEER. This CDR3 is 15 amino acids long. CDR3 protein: CASSQDDRGGGEQYF. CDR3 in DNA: TGCGCCAGCAGCCAAGACGACAGGGGAGGTGGCGAGCAGTACTTC.

The chain's CDR3 is CASSARTAGEAFF. The CDR3 DNA reads TGTGCCAGCAGCGCGCGGACAGCTGGTGAAGCTTTCTTT. The genes are TRBV7-2 and TRBJ1-1; D perhaps matches TRBD1 (6 bases). The V end lost 5 bases, the J end lost 7 bases, and 14 bases lay between the germline ends. CDR3 size: 13 residues. The germline V gene encodes CDR1 SGHTA and CDR2 FQGNSA.

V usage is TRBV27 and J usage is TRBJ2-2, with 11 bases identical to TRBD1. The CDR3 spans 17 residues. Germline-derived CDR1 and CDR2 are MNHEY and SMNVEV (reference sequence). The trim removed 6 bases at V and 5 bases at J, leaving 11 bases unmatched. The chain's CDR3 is CASSFFLGTGGTGELFF. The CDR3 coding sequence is TGTGCCAGCAGCTTTTTCCTCGGGACAGGGGGGACCGGGGAGCTGTTTTTT.

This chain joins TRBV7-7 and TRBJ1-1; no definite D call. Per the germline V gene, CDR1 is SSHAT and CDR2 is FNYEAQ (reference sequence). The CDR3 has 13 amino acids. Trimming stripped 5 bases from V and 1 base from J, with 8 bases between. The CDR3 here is CASSLRANTEAFF. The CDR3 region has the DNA TGTGCCAGCAGCCTCCGCGCGAACACTGAAGCTTTCTTT.

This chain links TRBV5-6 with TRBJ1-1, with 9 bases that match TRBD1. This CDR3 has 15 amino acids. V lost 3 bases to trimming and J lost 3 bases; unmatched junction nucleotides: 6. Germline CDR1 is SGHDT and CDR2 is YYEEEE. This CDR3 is CASSWGQGVDTEAFF. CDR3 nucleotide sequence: TGTGCCAGCAGCTGGGGACAGGGCGTGGACACTGAAGCTTTCTTT.

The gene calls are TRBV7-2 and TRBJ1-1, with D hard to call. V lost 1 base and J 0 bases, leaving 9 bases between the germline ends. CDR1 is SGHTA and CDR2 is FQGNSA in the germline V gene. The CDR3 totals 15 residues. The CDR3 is CASSLGPGMNTEAFF. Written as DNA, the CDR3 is TGTGCCAGCAGCTTAGGTCCGGGTATGAACACTGAAGCTTTCTTT.

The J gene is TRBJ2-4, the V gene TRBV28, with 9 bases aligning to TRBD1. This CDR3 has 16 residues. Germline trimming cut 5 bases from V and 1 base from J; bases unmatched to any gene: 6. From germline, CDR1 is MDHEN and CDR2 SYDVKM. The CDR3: CASSQDRGLAKNIQYF. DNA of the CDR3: TGTGCCAGCAGTCAAGACAGGGGGTTGGCCAAAAACATTCAGTACTTC.

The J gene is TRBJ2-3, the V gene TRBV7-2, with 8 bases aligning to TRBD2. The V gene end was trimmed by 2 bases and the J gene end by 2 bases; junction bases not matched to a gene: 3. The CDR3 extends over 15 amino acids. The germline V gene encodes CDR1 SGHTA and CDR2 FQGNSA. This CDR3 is CASSLSSGVTDTQYF. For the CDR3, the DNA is TGTGCCAGCAGCTTAAGTAGCGGGGTCACAGATACGCAGTATTTT.

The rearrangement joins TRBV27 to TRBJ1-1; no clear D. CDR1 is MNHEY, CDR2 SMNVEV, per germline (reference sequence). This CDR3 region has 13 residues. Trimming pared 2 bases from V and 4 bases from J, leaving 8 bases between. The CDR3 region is CASSLLSGTEAFF. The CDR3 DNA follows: TGTGCCAGCAGTTTACTCTCAGGCACTGAAGCTTTCTTT.

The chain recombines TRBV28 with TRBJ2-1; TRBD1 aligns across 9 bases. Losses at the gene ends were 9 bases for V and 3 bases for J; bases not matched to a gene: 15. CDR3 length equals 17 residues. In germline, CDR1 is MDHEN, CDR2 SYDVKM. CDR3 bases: TGTGCCAGTCTCAGTCCTGGCCGACAGGGGGTCTACAATGAGCAGTTCTTC. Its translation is CASLSPGRQGVYNEQFF.

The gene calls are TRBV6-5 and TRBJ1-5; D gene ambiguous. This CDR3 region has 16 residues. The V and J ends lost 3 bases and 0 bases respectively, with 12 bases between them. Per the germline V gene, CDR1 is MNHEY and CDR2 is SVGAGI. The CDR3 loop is CASSYGGPGSNQPQHF. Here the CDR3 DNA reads TGTGCCAGCAGTTATGGTGGTCCCGGTAGCAATCAGCCCCAGCATTTT.

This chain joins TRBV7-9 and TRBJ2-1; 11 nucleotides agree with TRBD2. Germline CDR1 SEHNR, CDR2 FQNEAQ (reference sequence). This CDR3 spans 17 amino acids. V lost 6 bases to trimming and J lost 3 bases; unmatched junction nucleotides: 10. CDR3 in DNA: TGTGCCAGCAGGCTAGCGGGGGGTCGAGCCCGCTACAATGAGCAGTTCTTC. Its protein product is CASRLAGGRARYNEQFF.

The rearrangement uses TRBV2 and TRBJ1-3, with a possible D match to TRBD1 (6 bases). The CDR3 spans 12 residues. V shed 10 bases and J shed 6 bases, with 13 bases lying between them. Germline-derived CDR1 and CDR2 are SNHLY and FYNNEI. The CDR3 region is CATRGGKNTIYF. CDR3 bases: TGTGCCACCAGGGGAGGTAAAAACACCATATATTTT.

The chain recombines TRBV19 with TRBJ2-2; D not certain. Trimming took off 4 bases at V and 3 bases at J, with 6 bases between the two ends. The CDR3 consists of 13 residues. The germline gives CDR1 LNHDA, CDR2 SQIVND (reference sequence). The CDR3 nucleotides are TGTGCCAGTAGTACTGTTTACACCGGGGAGCTGTTTTTT. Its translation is CASSTVYTGELFF.

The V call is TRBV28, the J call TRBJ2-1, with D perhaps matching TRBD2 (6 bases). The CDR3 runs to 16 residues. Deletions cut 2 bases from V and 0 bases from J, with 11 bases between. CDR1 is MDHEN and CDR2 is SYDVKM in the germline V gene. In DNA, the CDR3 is TGTGCCAGCAGTTTAGGGCGGAGGGGCTCCTACAATGAGCAGTTCTTC. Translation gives CASSLGRRGSYNEQFF. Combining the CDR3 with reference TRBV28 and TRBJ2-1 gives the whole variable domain DVKVTQSSRYLVKRTGEKVFLECVQDMDHENMFWYRQDPGLGLRLIYFSYDVKMKEKGDIPEGYSVSREKKERFSLILESASTNQTSMYLCASSLGRRGSYNEQFFGPGTRLTVL.

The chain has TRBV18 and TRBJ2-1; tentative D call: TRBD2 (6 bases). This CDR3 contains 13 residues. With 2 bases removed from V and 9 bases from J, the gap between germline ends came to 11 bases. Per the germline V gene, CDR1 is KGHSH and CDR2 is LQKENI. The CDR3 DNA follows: TGTGCCAGCTCACCAGGAGGGATAGGTGAGCAGTTCTTC. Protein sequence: CASSPGGIGEQFF. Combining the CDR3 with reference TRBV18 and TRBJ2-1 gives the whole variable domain NAGVMQNPRHLVRRRGQEARLRCSPMKGHSHVYWYRQLPEEGLKFMVYLQKENIIDESGMPKERFSAEFPKEGPSILRIQQVVRGDSAAYFCASSPGGIGEQFFGPGTRLTVL.

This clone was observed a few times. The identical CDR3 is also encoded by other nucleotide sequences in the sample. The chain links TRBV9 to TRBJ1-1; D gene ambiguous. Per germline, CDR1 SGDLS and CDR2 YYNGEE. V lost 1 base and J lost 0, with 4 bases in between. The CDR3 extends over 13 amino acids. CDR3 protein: CASSVTVNTEAFF. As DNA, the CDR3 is TGTGCCAGCAGCGTAACAGTGAACACTGAAGCTTTCTTT.

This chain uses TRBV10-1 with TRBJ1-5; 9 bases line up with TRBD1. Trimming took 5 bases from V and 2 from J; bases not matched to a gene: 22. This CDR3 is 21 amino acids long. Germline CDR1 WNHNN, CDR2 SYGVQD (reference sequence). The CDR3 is CASSRPDAWGTGRRGNQPQHF. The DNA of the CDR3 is TGCGCCAGCAGTAGGCCAGACGCCTGGGGGACAGGGCGAAGGGGCAATCAGCCCCAGCATTTT.

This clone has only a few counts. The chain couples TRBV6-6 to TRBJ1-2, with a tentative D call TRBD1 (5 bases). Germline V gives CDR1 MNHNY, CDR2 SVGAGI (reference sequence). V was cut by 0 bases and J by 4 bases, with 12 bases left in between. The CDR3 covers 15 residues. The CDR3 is CASSYSGQEGYGYTF. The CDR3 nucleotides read TGTGCCAGCAGTTACTCGGGGCAGGAGGGCTATGGCTACACCTTC.

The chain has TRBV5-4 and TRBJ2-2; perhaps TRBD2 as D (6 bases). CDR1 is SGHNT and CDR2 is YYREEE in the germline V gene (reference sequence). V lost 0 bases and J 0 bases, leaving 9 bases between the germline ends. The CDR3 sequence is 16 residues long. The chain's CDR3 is CASSLGGLANTGELFF. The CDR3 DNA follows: TGTGCCAGCAGCTTGGGGGGACTCGCGAACACCGGGGAGCTGTTTTTT.

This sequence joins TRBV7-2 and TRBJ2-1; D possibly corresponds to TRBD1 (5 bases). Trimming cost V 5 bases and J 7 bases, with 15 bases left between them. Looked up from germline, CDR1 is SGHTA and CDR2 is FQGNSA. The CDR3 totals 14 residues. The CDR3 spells CASSPSGALNEQFF. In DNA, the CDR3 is TGTGCCAGCAGCCCCTCTGGGGCTTTAAATGAGCAGTTCTTC. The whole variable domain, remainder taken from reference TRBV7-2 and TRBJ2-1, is GAGVSQSPSNKVTEKGKDVELRCDPISGHTALYWYRQSLGQGLEFLIYFQGNSAPDKSGLPSDRFSAERTGGSVSTLTIQRTQQEDSAVYLCASSPSGALNEQFFGPGTRLTVL.

The CDR3 protein is CASSLGGLAGGPAGELFF. Here the CDR3 DNA reads TGTGCCAGCAGCCTCGGGGGACTAGCGGGAGGGCCGGCCGGGGAGCTGTTTTTT. V and J are TRBV7-2 and TRBJ2-2, with 16 bases fitting TRBD2. The CDR3 spans 18 residues. Germline loops: CDR1 SGHTA, CDR2 FQGNSA. V shed 5 bases, J shed 6 bases, and the junction held 9 bases outside the gene matches.

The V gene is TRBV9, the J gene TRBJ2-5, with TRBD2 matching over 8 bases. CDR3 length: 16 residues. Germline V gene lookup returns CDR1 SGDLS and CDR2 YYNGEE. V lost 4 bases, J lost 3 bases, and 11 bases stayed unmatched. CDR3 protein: CASSPIWAGGEETQYF. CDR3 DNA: TGTGCCAGCAGCCCCATATGGGCGGGGGGAGAAGAGACCCAGTACTTC.

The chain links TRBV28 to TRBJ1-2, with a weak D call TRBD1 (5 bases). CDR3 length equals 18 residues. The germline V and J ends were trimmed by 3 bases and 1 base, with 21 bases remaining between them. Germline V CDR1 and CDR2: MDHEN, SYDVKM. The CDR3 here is CASSLGRNPHPRNYGYTF. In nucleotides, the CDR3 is TGTGCCAGCAGTTTGGGGCGGAACCCTCATCCGCGTAACTATGGCTACACCTTC.

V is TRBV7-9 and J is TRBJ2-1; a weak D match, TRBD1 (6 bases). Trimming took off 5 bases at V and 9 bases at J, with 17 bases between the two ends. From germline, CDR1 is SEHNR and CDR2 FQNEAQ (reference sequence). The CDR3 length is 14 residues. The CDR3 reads CASSPGTYDGEQFF. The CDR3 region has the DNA TGTGCCAGCAGCCCCGGGACATATGATGGTGAGCAGTTCTTC.